This passage covers 30 T cell receptor beta chains from one sample sequenced in a study of monozygotic twins with cystic fibrosis. Profiled with immunoSEQ multiplex PCR; TCRdb holds only in-frame clones, not every one. The table has around 21,000 clones, approximately 87% seen once; the top ten hold around 1.2%. Material: blood. The receptors were sampled from a woman aged 25 to 39 with cystic fibrosis.

The CDR3 is CASSPAAGSSYNSPLHF. The CDR3 DNA is TGCGCCAGCAGCCCCGCGGCGGGGAGCTCCTATAATTCACCCCTCCACTTT. The chain couples TRBV5-1 to TRBJ1-6, with D uncertain. CDR3 length equals 17 residues. Trimming left V 4 bases short and J 0 bases short, with 14 bases between. The V gene's germline CDR1 is SGHRS and CDR2 YFSETQ.

The chain links TRBV27 to TRBJ1-5; TRBD1 aligns across 8 bases. V trimming: 2 bases; J trimming: 4 bases; junction bases outside the gene matches: 4. CDR1 is MNHEY, CDR2 SMNVEV, per germline (reference sequence). The CDR3 has 15 residues. CDR3 amino acids: CASSLARGLNQPQHF. CDR3 DNA sequence: TGTGCCAGCAGTTTAGCCAGGGGGCTTAATCAGCCCCAGCATTTT.

The chain uses TRBV9 and TRBJ2-4, with 12 bases matching TRBD1. The V gene's germline CDR1 is SGDLS and CDR2 YYNGEE. The CDR3 extends over 15 amino acids. Losses at the gene ends were 3 bases for V and 6 bases for J; bases not matched to a gene: 4. This CDR3 reads CASSGGTGGLNIQYF. The CDR3 DNA is TGTGCCAGCAGCGGAGGGACAGGGGGCTTAAACATTCAGTACTTC.

This chain links TRBV7-9 with TRBJ1-1; 7 bases line up with TRBD1. Germline lookup yields CDR1 SEHNR and CDR2 FQNEAQ (reference sequence). J gave up 7 bases and V 3 bases, and 8 bases lay outside the gene matches. The CDR3 totals 14 residues. The CDR3, as DNA: TGTGCCAGCAGCTTTTCAGGGGGGAGGCTTGAAGCTTTCTTT. Translated: CASSFSGGRLEAFF.

In DNA form, the CDR3 reads TGTGCTAGTGGAGTGGGGGTAGGGTATGGCTACACCTTC. This encodes CASGVGVGYGYTF. The chain uses TRBV12-5 and TRBJ1-2, with D possibly matching TRBD1 (5 bases). This CDR3 spans 13 amino acids. Germline V gene data show CDR1 as LGHNT and CDR2 as FRNRAP. The germline V and J ends were trimmed by 6 bases and 5 bases, with 13 bases remaining between them. Variable domain in full (rest from reference TRBV12-5 and TRBJ1-2): DARVTQTPRHKVTEMGQEVTMRCQPILGHNTVFWYRQTMMQGLELLAYFRNRAPLDDSGMPKDRFSAEMPDATLATLKIQPSEPRDSAVYFCASGVGVGYGYTFGSGTRLTVV.

This clone was found once. This rearrangement joins TRBV11-2 to TRBJ2-7; no firm D call. The CDR3 has 14 residues. The germline V and J ends were trimmed by 1 base and 4 bases, with 11 bases remaining between them. Germline CDR1 SGHAT, CDR2 FQNNGV. The CDR3, as DNA: TGTGCCAGCAGCTTAGGAGGCACGGGTTACGAGCAGTACTTC. The encoded protein is CASSLGGTGYEQYF.

The rearrangement links TRBV4-1 to TRBJ2-1, with TRBD2 identical over 12 bases. The germline V gene has CDR1 MGHRA and CDR2 YSYEKL. Unmatched junction bases numbered 15, after V lost 8 bases and J lost 7 bases. The CDR3 is made up of 17 amino acids. The CDR3 protein is CASASSGGAPSLNEQFF. CDR3 in DNA: TGCGCCAGCGCCTCTAGCGGGGGGGCGCCCAGTTTGAATGAGCAGTTCTTC.

The chain couples TRBV19 to TRBJ2-1; possibly TRBD1 for D (5 bases). The length of the CDR3 is 15 residues. CDR1 is LNHDA and CDR2 is SQIVND in the germline V gene (reference sequence). Trimming removed 7 bases from V and 2 bases from J, with 15 bases in between. Here the CDR3 reads CASTPTVSPYNEQFF. The CDR3 bases are TGTGCCAGTACCCCGACAGTGAGCCCCTACAATGAGCAGTTCTTC.

This clone was seen once. This chain links TRBV7-9 with TRBJ2-7; the D call may be TRBD1 or TRBD2 (5 bases each). The CDR3 consists of 18 residues. Germline V CDR1 and CDR2: SEHNR, FQNEAQ (reference sequence). V lost 3 bases and J lost 5, with 26 bases in between. The CDR3 bases are TGTGCCAGCAGCTTGGTGACCCCGCAGTGGGCAGGGACCCACGAGCAGTACTTC. This encodes CASSLVTPQWAGTHEQYF.

The chain employs TRBV7-9 and TRBJ2-2; TRBD1 matches 12 bases. The trim removed 5 bases at V and 1 base at J, leaving 8 bases unmatched. This CDR3 spans 18 amino acids. In germline, CDR1 is SEHNR, CDR2 FQNEAQ (reference sequence). This CDR3 is CASSPTGQGAENTGELFF. In DNA, the CDR3 is TGTGCCAGCAGCCCTACGGGACAGGGGGCGGAGAACACCGGGGAGCTGTTTTTT.

The chain combines TRBV18 with TRBJ2-5; tentative D call: TRBD2 (6 bases). Between the trimmed V and J ends, which lost 5 bases and 4 bases, there was a span of 17 bases. Looked up from germline, CDR1 is KGHSH and CDR2 is LQKENI. The CDR3 consists of 15 residues. The CDR3 DNA is TGTGCCAGCTCATCCGGAATTGGGGGAGGAGAGACCCAGTACTTC. It encodes CASSSGIGGGETQYF.

This chain links TRBV7-8 with TRBJ1-2; TRBD1 agrees at 8 bases. With 6 bases clipped from V and 4 bases from J, the junction kept 4 bases outside the gene matches. Germline CDR1 and CDR2: SGHVS and FQNEAQ. The CDR3 totals 13 residues. CDR3 sequence (DNA): TGTGCCAGCAGGGGAGACAGGGGCTATGGCTACACCTTC. It is translated as CASRGDRGYGYTF.

The DNA for the CDR3 is TGCAGCGTTGACGCCAGATACGAAGCTTTCTTT. Its protein product is CSVDARYEAFF. The V gene is TRBV29-1, the J gene TRBJ1-1, with unresolved D. Germline loops: CDR1 SQVTM, CDR2 ANQGSEA. V dropped 3 bases and J dropped 8 bases, with 10 bases sitting between them. The length of the CDR3 is 11 residues.

A single count supports this clone. This chain connects TRBV4-3 to TRBJ1-2; D is uncertain. The CDR3 sequence is 17 residues long. Germline V CDR1 and CDR2: LGHNA, YSLEER. Trimming left V 0 bases short and J 1 base short, with 15 bases between. CDR3 residues: CASSQERNPLLNYGYTF. The DNA for the CDR3 is TGCGCCAGCAGCCAAGAACGCAACCCTCTACTTAACTATGGCTACACCTTC.

The genes are TRBV29-1 and TRBJ1-1; 7 nucleotides align to TRBD1. Germline CDR1 reads SQVTM; CDR2 reads ANQGSEA. There are 14 residues in the CDR3. With V trimmed by 0 bases and J by 3 bases, 4 bases remained unmatched. Here the CDR3 reads CSVEDGRGDTEAFF. CDR3 nucleotide sequence: TGCAGCGTTGAAGATGGCAGGGGGGACACTGAAGCTTTCTTT.

V gene TRBV27 combines with J gene TRBJ2-1, with 9 bases aligning to TRBD2. Germline V gene sequence: CDR1 MNHEY, CDR2 SMNVEV (reference sequence). The V segment lost 2 bases and the J segment 8 bases; nucleotides outside the gene matches: 7. The CDR3 spans 15 residues. In DNA, the CDR3 is TGTGCCAGCAGTTTAGGGGGACTAGCTCGGGATGAGCAGTTCTTC. This codes for CASSLGGLARDEQFF.

V and J are TRBV28 and TRBJ2-7, with 8 positions matching TRBD1. V shed 4 bases, J shed 3 bases, and the junction held 5 bases outside the gene matches. Germline CDR1 is MDHEN and CDR2 is SYDVKM. The CDR3 is 14 amino acids. In DNA, the CDR3 is TGTGCCAGCAGTTCCACGGACAGGGTCTACGAGCAGTACTTC. Translation: CASSSTDRVYEQYF.

J is TRBJ1-2 and V is TRBV7-9; tentatively, D is TRBD1 (5 bases). Germline V gene sequence: CDR1 SEHNR, CDR2 FQNEAQ (reference sequence). Trimming pared 3 bases from V and 3 bases from J, leaving 11 bases between. This CDR3 is 14 amino acids long. The CDR3 DNA reads as TGTGCCAGCAGCTTGGCTGGGGGTCACTATGGCTACACCTTC. Translated, it gives CASSLAGGHYGYTF. Together with reference TRBV7-9 and TRBJ1-2, the CDR3 gives the full variable domain: DTGVSQNPRHKITKRGQNVTFRCDPISEHNRLYWYRQTLGQGPEFLTYFQNEAQLEKSRLLSDRFSAERPKGSFSTLEIQRTEQGDSAMYLCASSLAGGHYGYTFGSGTRLTVV.

This sequence joins TRBV19 and TRBJ2-7, with 7 bases aligning to TRBD2. V shed 3 bases and J 2 bases; nucleotides not matched to a gene: 16. Looked up from germline, CDR1 is LNHDA and CDR2 is SQIVND (reference sequence). The CDR3 runs 18 residues. CDR3 sequence reads: CASSISRSWSGATYEQYF. The DNA of the CDR3 is TGTGCCAGTAGTATTTCCCGGTCGTGGAGCGGGGCGACCTACGAGCAGTACTTC.

V usage is TRBV7-9 and J usage is TRBJ2-2; the match to TRBD2 covers 10 bases. The CDR3 is 16 residues long. Germline V gives CDR1 SEHNR, CDR2 FQNEAQ (reference sequence). Trimming took 5 bases from V and 4 from J; bases not matched to a gene: 7. The CDR3 sequence is CASSPKRGGGTGELFF. Written as DNA, the CDR3 is TGTGCCAGCAGCCCCAAGCGGGGGGGAGGCACCGGGGAGCTGTTTTTT.

Written as DNA, the CDR3 is TGTGCCAGCAGAAAGGGACAAGAGGGACCCCAAGAGACCCAGTACTTC. Protein sequence: CASRKGQEGPQETQYF. The chain recombines TRBV7-9 with TRBJ2-5; tentative D call: TRBD1 (6 bases). The CDR3 loop spans 16 amino acids. V lost 6 bases to trimming and J lost 1 base, with 18 bases between them. Germline loops: CDR1 SEHNR, CDR2 FQNEAQ (reference sequence).

The chain joins TRBV16 to TRBJ2-7; D is unresolved. The CDR3 sequence is 14 residues long. Trimming took 2 bases from V and 6 from J, leaving 14 bases between them. CDR1 KGHSY and CDR2 FQNENV come from the germline V gene. CDR3 protein: CASSQAGAWGEQYF. Here the CDR3 DNA reads TGTGCCAGCAGCCAAGCAGGAGCCTGGGGCGAGCAGTACTTC. The full variable domain, completed using reference TRBV16 and TRBJ2-7, is GEEVAQTPKHLVRGEGQKAKLYCAPIKGHSYVFWYQQVLKNEFKFLISFQNENVFDETGMPKERFSAKCLPNSPCSLEIQATKLEDSAVYFCASSQAGAWGEQYFGPGTRLTVT.

The chain uses TRBV15 and TRBJ2-1; D is undetermined. The CDR3 totals 16 residues. Germline CDR1 and CDR2: LNHNV and YYDKDF (reference sequence). The ends were cut back, 0 bases at V and 1 base at J, with 10 bases in the middle. The CDR3 sequence: CATSRDSGQSYNEQFF. The CDR3 bases are TGTGCCACCAGCAGAGATTCCGGCCAGTCCTACAATGAGCAGTTCTTC.

The V gene is TRBV7-2, the J gene TRBJ2-7; a possible D gene is TRBD2 (6 bases). The CDR3 contains 15 residues. Trimming left V 4 bases short and J 6 bases short, with 19 bases between. Looked up from germline, CDR1 is SGHTA and CDR2 is FQGNSA. CDR3 amino acids: CASSSGTWRASEQYF. The CDR3 DNA follows: TGTGCCAGCAGCTCCGGGACGTGGAGGGCTAGCGAGCAGTACTTC.

This clone has only a few counts. The CDR3 spells CASSIRRDRAYEQYF. CDR3 DNA: TGTGCCAGTAGTATCCGTCGGGACAGGGCTTACGAGCAGTACTTC. The chain combines TRBV19 with TRBJ2-7, with TRBD1 matching 9 bases. The CDR3 is 15 residues long. V gave up 3 bases and J gave up 4 bases; unmatched junction bases: 7. Per the germline V gene, CDR1 is LNHDA and CDR2 is SQIVND (reference sequence).

V usage is TRBV10-2 and J usage is TRBJ2-2; D uncertain. The germline gives CDR1 WSHSY, CDR2 SAAADI. Trimming cost V 9 bases and J 1 base, with 6 bases left between them. This CDR3 comprises 12 residues. In DNA form, the CDR3 reads TGCGCCAGTACGGGGAACACCGGGGAGCTGTTTTTT. Protein sequence: CASTGNTGELFF.

V usage is TRBV11-2 and J usage is TRBJ1-1; perhaps TRBD1 as D (5 bases). The CDR3 is 14 residues long. The V end lost 2 bases, the J end lost 7 bases, and 14 bases lay between the germline ends. CDR1 and CDR2 from the germline V gene are SGHAT and FQNNGV. Here the CDR3 DNA reads TGTGCCAGCAGCTTACCCAGTGGGGGGTATGAAGCTTTCTTT. Protein sequence: CASSLPSGGYEAFF.

V and J are TRBV5-5 and TRBJ2-1; 7 nucleotides align to TRBD1. From germline, CDR1 is SGHKS and CDR2 YYEKEE (reference sequence). V was pared by 0 bases and J by 7 bases, with 10 bases of the junction left unmatched. This CDR3 has 16 residues. This chain's CDR3 is CASSLALRTGGNEQFF. The CDR3 DNA follows: TGTGCCAGCAGCTTGGCTTTGAGGACAGGTGGAAATGAGCAGTTCTTC. The entire variable domain, with the rest obtained from reference TRBV5-5 and TRBJ2-1, is as follows: DAGVTQSPTHLIKTRGQQVTLRCSPISGHKSVSWYQQVLGQGPQFIFQYYEKEERGRGNFPDRFSARQFPNYSSELNVNALLLGDSALYLCASSLALRTGGNEQFFGPGTRLTVL.

The chain links TRBV27 to TRBJ2-6, with 7 bases identical to TRBD2. V shed 3 bases and J 2 bases; nucleotides not matched to a gene: 7. Germline assignment: CDR1 MNHEY and CDR2 SMNVEV (reference sequence). The CDR3 covers 17 residues. CDR3 in amino acids: CASSFGRSGAGANVLTF. CDR3 DNA: TGTGCCAGCAGTTTCGGGAGGAGTGGGGCTGGGGCCAACGTCCTGACTTTC.

The chain couples TRBV12-5 to TRBJ2-5, with TRBD1 identical over 9 bases. Germline loops: CDR1 LGHNT, CDR2 FRNRAP. Losses at the gene ends were 6 bases for V and 5 bases for J; bases not matched to a gene: 10. This CDR3 contains 15 residues. DNA of the CDR3: TGTGCTAGTGGCCTGGGGACAGGGCGGCTGGAGACCCAGTACTTC. Its protein product is CASGLGTGRLETQYF.